The source of this T cell receptor beta chain is a study of beta chain features in type 1 diabetes. Study-level points and caveats: Naive, central memory and Treg TCRB repertoires appeared more alike in patients than in healthy donors. Shorter TCRB CDR3s, moderately but significantly so, were found in Type 1 diabetes patients in all four CD4+ subsets.

Expressed TCRB transcripts got sequenced, as all isolated RNA was reverse transcribed. TCRdb keeps only in-frame clones here, not all; method: immunoSEQ multiplex PCR. The table records 350,000 to 400,000 clones, 10% to 15% of them present only once. The sample holds a few counts of this clone. No antigen is known for it. Germline V lookup: CDR1 KGHSH, CDR2 LQKENI. This CDR3 spans 16 amino acids. The V segment lost 3 bases and the J segment 2 bases; nucleotides outside the gene matches: 9. The chain carries TRBV18 and TRBJ2-7, with 8 bases aligning to TRBD1. The TCR sequence derives from a young woman with type 1 diabetes. Sequenced input: naive CD4+ T cells from blood. CDR3 sequence reads: CASSPSRTGPTYEQYF. The DNA for the CDR3 is TGTGCCAGCTCACCTTCTCGGACAGGGCCCACCTACGAGCAGTACTTC. The full variable domain, with the rest looked up from reference TRBV18 and TRBJ2-7, is NAGVMQNPRHLVRRRGQEARLRCSPMKGHSHVYWYRQLPEEGLKFMVYLQKENIIDESGMPKERFSAEFPKEGPSILRIQQVVRGDSAAYFCASSPSRTGPTYEQYFGPGTRLTVT.